The 10 T cell receptor beta chains presented below share a single source sample, sequenced in a study of T cell clonality in common variable immunodeficiency (dated by TCRdb to 2015 to 2017). The method was the immunoSEQ multiplex PCR assay. This is the immuneACCESS table as TCRdb keeps it, with only in-frame sequences that have V and J called. A part of the clones is gone; compared with another copy, unresolved V genes explain less than half, and the rest is unexplained. The table puts tens of thousands of clones in this sample, none counted just once. The top ten clones comprise over 2% of the sample. Material for sequencing was peripheral blood mononuclear cells. The source of these receptors is a person aged 18 to 70 in good health.

In this sample, this clone turned up many times. The sequence runs out 3 residues before the end of the CDR3; the remainder is reconstructed from the germline J gene. The genes are TRBV7-9 and TRBJ1-1, with TRBD1 matching 8 bases. This CDR3 comprises 13 residues. CDR1 and CDR2 from the germline V gene are SEHNR and FQNEAQ (reference sequence). CDR3 loop: CASSSRGPMVAFF. The sequenced part of the CDR3 DNA is TGTGCCAGCAGCTCCAGGGGGCCGATGGTG.

This clone showed up many times. The read halts 3 residues ahead of the CDR3 end, with the missing end drawn from the germline J gene. The chain combines TRBV5-4 with TRBJ1-6; D perhaps matches TRBD1 (6 bases). The germline CDR1 and CDR2 sequences are SGHNT and YYREEE (reference sequence). The CDR3 extends over 15 amino acids. Trimming cost V 6 bases and J 6 bases, with 16 bases left between them. The CDR3 bases that were read are TGTGCCAGCACGACGACAGGCCGGCCTAATTCACCC. Its translation is CASTTTGRPNSP. The CDR3, in full, reads CASTTTGRPNSPLHF.

This clone was counted many times. The sequenced fragment ends 3 residues before the CDR3 boundary, so the rest is inferred from the germline J gene. This sequence joins TRBV5-4 and TRBJ2-7, with D unclear. Germline V gene sequence: CDR1 SGHNT, CDR2 YYREEE (reference sequence). V gave up 3 bases and J gave up 5 bases, with 15 bases separating them. The CDR3 is 14 residues long. CDR3 loop: CASSYWARLDEQYF. The DNA read from the CDR3 is TGTGCCAGCAGCTATTGGGCTCGGCTCGACGAG. Full variable domain (remainder filled in from reference TRBV5-4 and TRBJ2-7): ETGVTQSPTHLIKTRGQQVTLRCSSQSGHNTVSWYQQALGQGPQFIFQYYREEENGRGNFPPRFSGLQFPNYSSELNVNALELDDSALYLCASSYWARLDEQYFGPGTRLTVT.

This clone appeared many times. The missing CDR3 end, 3 residues past where the read stops, is filled in from the germline J gene. This sequence joins TRBV7-6 and TRBJ2-3, with D perhaps matching TRBD2 (7 bases). Germline V gene data show CDR1 as SGHVS and CDR2 as FNYEAQ. Trimming pared 2 bases from V and 4 bases from J, leaving 10 bases between. The CDR3 length is 14 residues. The part of the CDR3 DNA that was read is TGTGCCAGCAGCTTACGGGGGGCCGCAGATACG. It is translated as CASSLRGAADT. In full, the CDR3 reads CASSLRGAADTQYF.

This clone was counted ten times or more. The read halts 3 residues ahead of the CDR3 end, with the missing end drawn from the germline J gene. V and J are TRBV30 and TRBJ2-1; TRBD2 aligns across 9 bases. J was trimmed by 4 bases and V by 2 bases; bases with no gene match: 6. Per the germline V gene, CDR1 is GTSNPN and CDR2 is SVGIG (reference sequence). The CDR3 extends over 15 amino acids. The sequenced part of the CDR3 DNA is TGTGCCTGGAGTCGGGGACTAGCAGTTTACAATGAG. Amino acid sequence: CAWSRGLAVYNE. The full CDR3 sequence reads CAWSRGLAVYNEQFF.

This clone was picked up many times. The read ends 3 residues early relative to the CDR3; the germline J gene fills the gap. The rearrangement joins TRBV2 to TRBJ2-1; 13 bases agree with TRBD2. The CDR3 extends over 15 amino acids. V was pared by 6 bases and J by 2 bases, with 1 base of the junction left unmatched. CDR1 is SNHLY, CDR2 FYNNEI, per germline. The CDR3 protein is CASRGTSGTYNEQFF. CDR3 bases read: TGTGCCAGCAGGGGGACTAGCGGGACCTACAATGAG.

This clone has ten or more counts. The read terminates 3 residues before the CDR3 end, so the remaining end is supplied by the germline J gene. The chain employs TRBV5-6 and TRBJ1-2; 7 nucleotides line up with TRBD1. The V and J ends lost 10 bases and 7 bases, in that order; junction bases with no gene match: 13. Germline loops: CDR1 SGHDT, CDR2 YYEEEE. The CDR3 spans 13 residues. CDR3 amino acids: CASVRGQGTGYTF. The CDR3 DNA, read in part, is TGTGCCTCCGTAAGGGGGCAGGGTACTGGC.

This clone was observed many times. The CDR3 end lies 3 residues beyond the end of the read and is filled in from the germline J gene. V and J are TRBV4-1 and TRBJ2-2, with TRBD2 matching 12 bases. V gave up 4 bases and J gave up 7 bases; unmatched junction bases: 7. The CDR3 length is 16 residues. Germline V gives CDR1 MGHRA, CDR2 YSYEKL. Partial CDR3 DNA: TGCGCCAGCAGCCCCGGACTAGCGGGAATCGGCGGGGAG. Translating gives CASSPGLAGIGGE. The full CDR3 is CASSPGLAGIGGELFF.

This clone appeared many times. Read sequence stops 3 residues before the CDR3 end, and the germline J gene provides the missing end. The V call is TRBV5-4, the J call TRBJ2-7, with D possibly matching TRBD1 (6 bases). The CDR3 totals 13 residues. The V gene's germline CDR1 is SGHNT and CDR2 YYREEE (reference sequence). V was clipped by 2 bases and J by 5 bases, with 11 bases between them. The sequenced part of the CDR3 DNA is TGTGCCAGCAGCTTACAGGGTCTCGACGAG. The encoded protein is CASSLQGLDE. The full-length CDR3 reads as CASSLQGLDEQYF.

This clone has ten or more counts. Read coverage stops 3 residues before the CDR3 terminus; the germline J gene supplies the remainder. The chain couples TRBV2 to TRBJ2-1; 11 bases are shared with TRBD1. CDR1 and CDR2 from the germline V gene are SNHLY and FYNNEI. The CDR3 sequence is 17 residues long. J was trimmed by 2 bases and V by 6 bases; bases with no gene match: 9. The CDR3 bases that were read are TGTGCCAGCAGGGGGGGGACAGGGGGAGGCACCTACAATGAG. Translated, it gives CASRGGTGGGTYNE. The whole CDR3 reads CASRGGTGGGTYNEQFF. The variable domain in full, with the rest retrieved from reference TRBV2 and TRBJ2-1, is EPEVTQTPSHQVTQMGQEVILRCVPISNHLYFYWYRQILGQKVEFLVSFYNNEISEKSEIFDDQFSVERPDGSNFTLKIRSTKLEDSAMYFCASRGGTGGGTYNEQFFGPGTRLTVL.